These T cell receptor beta chains were read from a single sample in a study of Tregs in tolerant kidney transplant recipients. Here immunoSEQ multiplex PCR was the method, and the copy in TCRdb shows in-frame clones only, minus some. The sample yields 100,000 or so clones, roughly 93% seen once. The material sequenced was CD4+ T cells from blood (PBMCs), taken 12 months after the transplant. The receptors here all came from a human patient who received a combined kidney and bone marrow transplant. Part of the T cell pool may stem from the graft donor. CDR3s include the opening cysteine and the closing phenylalanine or tryptophan. The D gene is left open where the match is weak. Clone size is shown for a subset of rows, as once, few, many or a class of expanded clone.

>TRBJ2-3|.|TRBV10-3|TRBD1
CAISGQGSYTSTDTQYF
TGTGCCATCAGTGGACAGGGGTCCTACACTAGCACAGATACGCAGTATTTT
>TRBJ2-2|.|TRBV6-4|TRBD2
CATRTRENTGELFF
TGTGCCACCCGGACTAGAGAAAACACCGGGGAGCTGTTTTTT
>TRBJ2-1|.|TRBV30|.
CAWSVLGADNEQFF
TGTGCCTGGAGTGTATTGGGGGCCGACAATGAGCAGTTCTTC
>TRBJ1-2|.|TRBV11-2|.
CASSLDGATGYGYTF
TGTGCCAGCAGCTTAGATGGCGCTACGGGCTATGGCTACACCTTC
>TRBJ1-2|.|TRBV4-3|.
CASSQVSVRPPQQLYGYTF
TGCGCCAGCAGCCAAGTATCAGTACGCCCCCCGCAACAATTGTATGGCTACACCTTC
>TRBJ2-7|.|TRBV7-6|.
CASSLALSYEQYF
TGTGCCAGCAGCTTAGCACTTTCCTACGAGCAGTACTTC
>TRBJ2-7|.|TRBV7-9|.
CASSFQGTTRSYEQYF
TGTGCCAGCAGCTTTCAAGGTACGACACGATCTTACGAGCAGTACTTC
>TRBJ1-1|.|TRBV7-9|.
CASPGRSFGNTEAFF
TGTGCCAGCCCGGGGAGGAGTTTCGGGAACACTGAAGCTTTCTTT
>TRBJ1-2|.|TRBV18|.
CASSPGRFGYTF
TGTGCCAGCTCACCAGGGAGATTTGGCTACACCTTC
>TRBJ2-7|.|TRBV4-3|TRBD2
CASSQHVLAGGPGEQYF
TGCGCCAGCAGCCAACACGTACTAGCGGGAGGGCCGGGGGAGCAGTACTTC
>TRBJ2-7|.|TRBV10-3|TRBD2
CAIREGLAASYEQYF
TGTGCCATCAGGGAGGGACTAGCGGCCTCCTACGAGCAGTACTTC
>TRBJ2-1|.|TRBV10-3|.
CAINDRDNSYNEQFF
TGTGCCATCAACGACCGGGACAACTCCTACAATGAGCAGTTCTTC
>TRBJ2-1|.|TRBV11-2|.
CASSRDYSYNEQFF
TGTGCCAGCAGCCGGGATTACTCCTACAATGAGCAGTTCTTC
>TRBJ2-7|.|TRBV10-3|.
CAISEGLSSYEQYF
TGTGCCATCAGTGAGGGACTATCGAGCTACGAGCAGTACTTC
>TRBJ2-7|.|TRBV11-1|.
CASSFFGGYEQYF
TGTGCCAGCAGCTTTTTTGGCGGCTACGAGCAGTACTTC
>TRBJ1-2|.|TRBV28|.
CASSLLSGTWRAYGYTF
TGTGCCAGCAGTTTGCTCTCCGGGACTTGGAGGGCCTATGGCTACACCTTC
>TRBJ2-7|.|TRBV7-2|.
CASSPRRSGSYEQYF
TGTGCCAGCAGCCCCAGGAGGTCTGGGTCCTACGAGCAGTACTTC
>TRBJ2-1|.|TRBV10-3|TRBD1
CATRDRGGNEQFF
TGTGCCACCCGGGACAGGGGGGGGAATGAGCAGTTCTTC
>TRBJ2-3|.|TRBV6-4|.
CASSVTGVDTDTQYF
TGTGCCAGCAGTGTAACGGGAGTGGATACAGATACGCAGTATTTT
>TRBJ2-7|.|TRBV11-3|TRBD2
CASSPLGGLAGVKEYF
TGTGCCAGCAGTCCTCTTGGGGGGCTAGCGGGAGTTAAAGAGTACTTC
>TRBJ1-3|.|TRBV29-1|TRBD1
CSARTGPSGNTIYF
TGCAGCGCCCGGACAGGCCCGTCCGGAAACACCATATATTTT
>TRBJ2-2|.|TRBV5-4|.
CASSLGQEGELFF
TGTGCCAGCAGCTTGGGACAGGAAGGGGAGCTGTTTTTT
>TRBJ2-5|.|TRBV11-3|TRBD2
CASSLVAGSQETQYF
TGTGCCAGCAGCTTAGTAGCGGGGAGCCAAGAGACCCAGTACTTC
>TRBJ2-7|.|TRBV18|.
CASSTGTYYEQYF
TGTGCCAGCTCCACAGGGACCTACTACGAGCAGTACTTC
>TRBJ2-7|once|TRBV2|TRBD2
CASLGTSGRDEQYF
TGTGCCAGCTTGGGGACTAGCGGGAGGGACGAGCAGTACTTC
>TRBJ2-5|once|TRBV11-3|TRBD2
CASSLVLRGGLDLSETQYF
TGTGCCAGCAGCTTAGTTCTGCGGGGGGGCCTTGATCTCTCAGAGACCCAGTACTTC
>TRBJ2-2|.|TRBV7-8|.
CASSLVALTGELFF
TGTGCCAGCAGCTTGGTAGCGCTCACCGGGGAGCTGTTTTTT
>TRBJ1-4|.|TRBV19|.
CASSIDRTATNEKLFF
TGTGCCAGTAGTATAGATCGCACAGCAACTAATGAAAAACTGTTTTTT
>TRBJ1-1|.|TRBV6-5|.
CASSLHSRRDTEAFF
TGTGCCAGCAGTCTCCACAGTAGGAGGGACACTGAAGCTTTCTTT
>TRBJ1-1|.|TRBV6-1|.
CASREWGLGNTEAFF
TGTGCCAGCAGAGAATGGGGGCTGGGGAACACTGAAGCTTTCTTT
>TRBJ1-3|once|TRBV29-1|.
CSVGGGSGNTIYF
TGCAGCGTGGGGGGGGGATCTGGAAACACCATATATTTT
>TRBJ2-7|.|TRBV21-1|.
CASSRLSSTYEQYF
TGTGCCAGCAGCCGCCTATCTTCGACCTACGAGCAGTACTTC
>TRBJ2-7|once|TRBV5-4|TRBD2
CACGTSGPYEQYF
TGTGCCTGCGGGACTAGCGGCCCCTACGAGCAGTACTTC
>TRBJ1-5|.|TRBV18|TRBD1
CASSRGQDNQPQHF
TGTGCCAGCTCACGGGGACAGGACAATCAGCCCCAGCATTTT
>TRBJ1-5|.|TRBV19|.
CASSMGAVGNQPQHF
TGTGCCAGTAGTATGGGGGCAGTAGGCAATCAGCCCCAGCATTTT
>TRBJ2-2|.|TRBV7-6|.
CASSLGPARANTGELFF
TGTGCCAGCAGCTTGGGGCCCGCCAGGGCGAACACCGGGGAGCTGTTTTTT
>TRBJ2-7|.|TRBV25-1|.
CASSAQGHDEQYF
TGTGCCAGCAGTGCACAGGGTCACGACGAGCAGTACTTC
>TRBJ2-3|.|TRBV7-9|TRBD2
CASTLTSPTDTQYF
TGTGCCAGCACCCTGACTAGCCCCACAGATACGCAGTATTTT
>TRBJ2-7|.|TRBV30|.
CAWSVAAAYEQYF
TGTGCCTGGAGTGTCGCCGCGGCCTACGAGCAGTACTTC
>TRBJ1-2|.|TRBV7-3|TRBD1
CASSSRTGDGYTF
TGTGCCAGCAGCTCCCGGACAGGGGATGGCTACACCTTC
>TRBJ2-2|.|TRBV4-3|.
CASSQETGERELFF
TGCGCCAGCAGCCAGGAAACCGGGGAAAGGGAGCTGTTTTTT
>TRBJ1-5|.|TRBV5-6|TRBD1
CASSSLRQGSNQPQHF
TGTGCCAGCAGCTCCCTCAGACAGGGTTCCAATCAGCCCCAGCATTTT
>TRBJ1-5|.|TRBV19|TRBD1
CASARDRGGTMGNQPQHF
TGTGCCAGTGCCCGGGACAGGGGAGGGACAATGGGCAATCAGCCCCAGCATTTT
>TRBJ2-7|.|TRBV4-2|.
CASSQEQDRIYEQYF
TGTGCCAGCAGCCAAGAGCAGGACAGAATCTACGAGCAGTACTTC
>TRBJ2-3|.|TRBV27|TRBD1
CASSLGQGVPDTQYF
TGTGCCAGCAGTTTAGGTCAGGGGGTCCCAGATACGCAGTATTTT
>TRBJ2-2|.|TRBV5-1|TRBD1
CASSLRDRDTGELFF
TGCGCCAGCAGCTTGAGGGACAGAGACACCGGGGAGCTGTTTTTT
>TRBJ2-3|.|TRBV9|.
CASSVAPGASTDTQYF
TGTGCCAGCAGCGTAGCCCCAGGGGCGAGCACAGATACGCAGTATTTT
>TRBJ1-5|.|TRBV7-9|TRBD1
CASSLAGQLQHF
TGTGCCAGCAGCTTAGCGGGACAGCTACAGCATTTT
>TRBJ2-5|.|TRBV5-1|TRBD2
CASSLAGSGRAETQYF
TGCGCCAGCAGCTTGGCGGGCAGCGGGAGGGCCGAGACCCAGTACTTC
>TRBJ2-2|.|TRBV19|.
CASSRRGSVGELFF
TGTGCCAGTAGTCGTCGGGGGAGTGTCGGGGAGCTGTTTTTT
>TRBJ1-1|.|TRBV25-1|TRBD1
CASSPGTGVFGAFF
TGTGCCAGCAGTCCGGGGACAGGGGTTTTCGGAGCTTTCTTT
>TRBJ2-1|.|TRBV11-3|.
CASSLSGPDYNEQFF
TGTGCCAGCAGCTTATCTGGGCCGGACTACAATGAGCAGTTCTTC
>TRBJ2-2|.|TRBV11-1|.
CASSLLGAGTGELFF
TGTGCCAGCAGCTTACTTGGGGCAGGGACCGGGGAGCTGTTTTTT
>TRBJ2-7|.|TRBV4-1|.
CASSQLNYGGYEQYF
TGCGCCAGCAGCCAACTTAACTACGGGGGTTACGAGCAGTACTTC
>TRBJ1-1|.|TRBV7-2|.
CASSLSGLTEAFF
TGTGCCAGCAGCTTATCAGGTTTAACTGAAGCTTTCTTT
>TRBJ2-3|.|TRBV7-3|.
CASSLTGRREDTQYF
TGTGCCAGCAGCTTGACAGGGAGGAGGGAAGATACGCAGTATTTT
>TRBJ2-5|.|TRBV10-3|TRBD2
CAISPSGSNRETQYF
TGTGCCATCAGTCCAAGCGGGAGCAACAGGGAGACCCAGTACTTC